These 9 T cell receptor beta chains were all obtained from the same sample, sequenced in a study of shared clonotypes between healthy human individuals. Here immunoSEQ multiplex PCR was the method, and the copy in TCRdb shows in-frame clones only, minus some. The repertoire holds roughly 2,000,000 clones, with 85% to 95% as singletons. Positive CCR7 selection of CD45RO-negative cells yielded the naive CD8 cells, and terminally differentiated effector memory CD45RA+ cells were excluded. The sample was naive CD8+ T cells from PBMCs. Receptors were obtained from a man aged 18 to 30 in good health. Some clones in this sample may be carry-over from other donors' samples.

The rearrangement uses TRBV4-1 and TRBJ2-5; possibly TRBD1 or TRBD2 for D (5 bases each). The CDR3 loop spans 15 amino acids. The ends were cut back, 5 bases at V and 5 bases at J, with 18 bases in the middle. From germline, CDR1 is MGHRA and CDR2 YSYEKL. In DNA form, the CDR3 reads TGCGCCAGCAGCTCAGGGACGACAGCTAGGGAGACCCAGTACTTC. Translated, it gives CASSSGTTARETQYF.

As concerns this clone: The identical CDR3 is also encoded by other nucleotide sequences in the sample. This chain joins TRBV27 and TRBJ1-5; D may be TRBD1 (6 bases). The CDR3 contains 14 residues. V lost 3 bases and J 4 bases, leaving 10 bases between the germline ends. Germline CDR1 is MNHEY and CDR2 is SMNVEV (reference sequence). CDR3 protein: CASSLTGANQPQHF. The CDR3 DNA reads as TGTGCCAGCAGTTTGACAGGAGCTAATCAGCCCCAGCATTTT.

This chain connects TRBV18 to TRBJ2-2, with 7 bases lining up with TRBD2. Germline CDR1 and CDR2: KGHSH and LQKENI. The V gene end was trimmed by 3 bases and the J gene end by 6 bases; junction bases not matched to a gene: 13. This CDR3 is 17 amino acids long. CDR3 sequence reads: CASSPPPRELWSGELFF. CDR3 nucleotide sequence: TGTGCCAGCTCACCCCCCCCGCGGGAGCTTTGGTCCGGGGAGCTGTTTTTT.

CDR3 nucleotides: TGTGCCAGCAGCTCTAGGACAAGGTCTCCCTACGAGCAGTACTTC. This translates into CASSSRTRSPYEQYF. The V gene is TRBV11-2, the J gene TRBJ2-7; a possible D gene is TRBD1 (5 bases). The CDR3 covers 15 residues. V was cut by 4 bases and J by 2 bases, with 15 bases left in between. CDR1 SGHAT and CDR2 FQNNGV come from the germline V gene.

The chain joins TRBV5-1 to TRBJ2-7; D is possibly TRBD2 (6 bases). V was trimmed by 1 base and J by 7 bases, leaving 15 bases between them. This CDR3 is built from 14 residues. Germline CDR1 SGHRS, CDR2 YFSETQ. CDR3 loop: CASSLWAAGREQYF. CDR3 coding DNA: TGCGCCAGCAGCTTGTGGGCGGCGGGGAGGGAGCAGTACTTC.

Turning to this clone: Other DNA sequences within the sample encode an identical CDR3. The chain links TRBV27 to TRBJ2-1, with D possibly called TRBD1 or TRBD2 (5 bases each). This CDR3 has 15 amino acids. The germline gives CDR1 MNHEY, CDR2 SMNVEV (reference sequence). The V end was cut by 0 bases, the J end by 2 bases, with 8 bases between. CDR3 nucleotide sequence: TGTGCCAGCAGTTTATCAGGGACCCCCTACAATGAGCAGTTCTTC. Amino acids: CASSLSGTPYNEQFF.

The genes are TRBV2 and TRBJ2-1, with a weak D call TRBD2 (5 bases). In germline, CDR1 is SNHLY, CDR2 FYNNEI. The CDR3 has 15 amino acids. Trimming pared 5 bases from V and 10 bases from J, leaving 21 bases between. CDR3 in amino acids: CASSLIRTDSREQFF. In DNA, the CDR3 is TGTGCCAGCAGTCTAATACGGACGGACTCGAGGGAGCAGTTCTTC.

The chain carries TRBV28 and TRBJ2-7; TRBD2 aligns across 7 bases. The ends lost 4 bases at V and 3 bases at J; junction bases unmatched: 9. The CDR3 runs 15 residues. CDR1 MDHEN and CDR2 SYDVKM come from the germline V gene. CDR3 bases: TGTGCCAGCAGTTATGGGCTAGCGGAGAACTACGAGCAGTACTTC. Protein product: CASSYGLAENYEQYF.

About this clone: Other DNA sequences in this specimen translate into the identical CDR3. The chain employs TRBV4-1 and TRBJ2-7; the match to TRBD2 covers 9 bases. The CDR3 loop spans 14 amino acids. CDR1 MGHRA and CDR2 YSYEKL come from the germline V gene. With 2 bases clipped from V and 3 bases from J, the junction kept 2 bases outside the gene matches. The CDR3 reads CASSQLAGSYEQYF. The CDR3 DNA is TGCGCCAGCAGCCAACTAGCGGGGAGCTACGAGCAGTACTTC.